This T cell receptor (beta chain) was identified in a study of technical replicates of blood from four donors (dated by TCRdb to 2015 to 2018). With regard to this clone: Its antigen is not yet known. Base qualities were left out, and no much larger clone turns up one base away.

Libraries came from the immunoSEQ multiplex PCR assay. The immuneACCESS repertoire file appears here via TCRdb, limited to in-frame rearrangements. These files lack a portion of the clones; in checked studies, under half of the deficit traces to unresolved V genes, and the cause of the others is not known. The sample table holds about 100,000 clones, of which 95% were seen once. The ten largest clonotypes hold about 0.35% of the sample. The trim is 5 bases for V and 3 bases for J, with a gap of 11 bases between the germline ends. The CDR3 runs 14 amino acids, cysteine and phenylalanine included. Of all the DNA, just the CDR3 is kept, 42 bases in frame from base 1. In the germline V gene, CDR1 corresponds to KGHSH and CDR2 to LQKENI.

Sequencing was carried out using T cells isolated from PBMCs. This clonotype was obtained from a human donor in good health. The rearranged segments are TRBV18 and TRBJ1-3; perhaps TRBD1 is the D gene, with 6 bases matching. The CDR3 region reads CASSSGGGGNTIYF. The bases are TGTGCCAGCTCATCTGGGGGCGGTGGAAACACCATATATTTT.